One sample yielded the 23 T cell receptor beta chains listed below, sequenced in a study of control samples from healthy donors and cancer patients (dated by TCRdb to the early 2020s). Library method: the immunoSEQ multiplex PCR assay. In its TCRdb copy, this immuneACCESS table keeps in-frame sequences only and misses some clones. Where compared with another copy, unresolved V genes explain less than half of these, and the others have no known cause. This sample lists 110,000 to 150,000 clones; roughly 92% were detected once. The ten largest clonotypes hold over 9% of the sample. Sequencing was carried out using blood. Receptors originate from a man aged 25 to 40 in good health.

In nucleotides, the CDR3 is TGTGCCAGCAGCTTTCACTCCGGGGGGTTACACAAGACCGGCGAGCAGTTCTTC. Translation: CASSFHSGGLHKTGEQFF. This sequence joins TRBV13 and TRBJ2-1; 7 bases match TRBD2. V shed 3 bases, J shed 10 bases, and the junction held 21 bases outside the gene matches. Germline V gene lookup returns CDR1 PRHDT and CDR2 FYEKMQ (reference sequence). The CDR3 spans 18 residues. The whole variable domain, remainder taken from reference TRBV13 and TRBJ2-1, is AAGVIQSPRHLIKEKRETATLKCYPIPRHDTVYWYQQGPGQDPQFLISFYEKMQSDKGSIPDRFSAQQFSDYHSELNMSSLELGDSALYFCASSFHSGGLHKTGEQFFGPGTRLTVL.

The rearrangement joins TRBV28 to TRBJ1-6, with D unclear. Germline CDR1 reads MDHEN; CDR2 reads SYDVKM. This CDR3 is built from 17 residues. V shed 2 bases and J shed 12 bases, with 23 bases lying between them. CDR3 residues: CASSLTRKDGIRIPLHF. CDR3 in DNA: TGTGCCAGCAGTTTAACGCGAAAGGACGGTATTAGAATACCCCTCCACTTT.

V is TRBV10-1 and J is TRBJ1-5; D is undetermined. This CDR3 is built from 16 residues. CDR1 and CDR2 (germline): WNHNN, SYGVQD (reference sequence). The V and J ends lost 7 bases and 0 bases respectively, with 16 bases between them. The CDR3 is CASMAKTDYSNQPQHF. For the CDR3, the DNA is TGCGCCAGCATGGCCAAAACGGATTATAGCAATCAGCCCCAGCATTTT.

As DNA, the CDR3 is TGTGCCAGCAGCTTAGTCGGGAGGGGGTACATGAACACTGAAGCTTTCTTT. This gives the protein CASSLVGRGYMNTEAFF. This sequence joins TRBV7-8 and TRBJ1-1; D might be TRBD1 (6 bases). The CDR3 is 17 amino acids. The V gene's germline CDR1 is SGHVS and CDR2 FQNEAQ. Trimming shortened V by 1 base and J by 0 bases, and 15 bases separated the two germline ends. Filled out from reference TRBV7-8 and TRBJ1-1, the complete variable domain reads GAGVSQSPRYKVAKRGQDVALRCDPISGHVSLFWYQQALGQGPEFLTYFQNEAQLDKSGLPSDRFFAERPEGSVSTLKIQRTQQEDSAVYLCASSLVGRGYMNTEAFFGQGTRLTVV.

The chain recombines TRBV7-6 with TRBJ2-1; D gene uncertain. This CDR3 comprises 15 residues. The germline V gene encodes CDR1 SGHVS and CDR2 FNYEAQ. V gave up 0 bases and J gave up 0 bases, with 6 bases separating them. The CDR3 coding sequence is TGTGCCAGCAGCTTAGCTGTGAGCTCCTACAATGAGCAGTTCTTC. Its translation is CASSLAVSSYNEQFF.

This sequence joins TRBV15 and TRBJ2-1, with unresolved D. The length of the CDR3 is 12 residues. Trimming removed 1 base from V and 6 bases from J, with 4 bases in between. CDR1 LNHNV and CDR2 YYDKDF come from the germline V gene (reference sequence). CDR3 DNA: TGTGCCACCAGCAGAGTTCGCAATGAGCAGTTCTTC. This encodes CATSRVRNEQFF.

The rearrangement links TRBV18 to TRBJ2-1; D is perhaps TRBD1 (6 bases). The germline V and J ends were trimmed by 3 bases and 6 bases, with 15 bases remaining between them. CDR1 KGHSH and CDR2 LQKENI come from the germline V gene. The CDR3 length is 15 residues. In DNA, the CDR3 is TGTGCCAGCTCACCCCAGGGGTTCCTAGTCAATGAGCAGTTCTTC. Protein: CASSPQGFLVNEQFF. Full variable domain (missing parts from reference TRBV18 and TRBJ2-1): NAGVMQNPRHLVRRRGQEARLRCSPMKGHSHVYWYRQLPEEGLKFMVYLQKENIIDESGMPKERFSAEFPKEGPSILRIQQVVRGDSAAYFCASSPQGFLVNEQFFGPGTRLTVL.

A note on this clone: A junction end diverges from the germline sequence, so it may reflect a read error. The V gene is TRBV18, the J gene TRBJ2-1, with a weak D call TRBD1 (8 bases). Germline CDR1 KGHSH, CDR2 LQKENI. The CDR3 is 14 amino acids. The chain's CDR3 is CASSPNLNGQGGIF. Here the CDR3 DNA reads TGTGCCAGCTCACCAAACTTAAACGGACAGGGAGGGATCTTC.

The chain carries TRBV4-2 and TRBJ2-2; 13 bases are a match to TRBD2. Germline lookup yields CDR1 LGHNA and CDR2 YNFKEQ. The CDR3 extends over 16 amino acids. V shed 4 bases and J 7 bases; nucleotides not matched to a gene: 6. CDR3 protein: CASSPGLAGRIGELFF. The CDR3 DNA is TGTGCCAGCAGCCCGGGACTAGCGGGGCGGATCGGGGAGCTGTTTTTT.

The J gene is TRBJ2-1, the V gene TRBV19, with D possibly matching TRBD2 (6 bases). V lost 1 base and J 8 bases, leaving 27 bases between the germline ends. In germline, CDR1 is LNHDA, CDR2 SQIVND (reference sequence). The CDR3 is 19 amino acids. CDR3 loop: CASSIAGAHASDISDEQFF. The CDR3 DNA reads as TGTGCCAGTAGTATAGCGGGAGCCCACGCGTCTGATATATCGGATGAGCAGTTCTTC.

V usage is TRBV4-3 and J usage is TRBJ2-1, with 7 positions matching TRBD1. V lost 5 bases to trimming and J lost 5 bases; unmatched junction nucleotides: 12. CDR3 length equals 16 residues. Germline lookup yields CDR1 LGHNA and CDR2 YSLEER. For the CDR3, the DNA is TGCGCCAGCAGCAACTGGGGGACAGTGGGAAACAATGAGCAGTTCTTC. The encoded protein is CASSNWGTVGNNEQFF.

The rearrangement links TRBV5-8 to TRBJ2-7; TRBD1 is a possible D gene (5 bases). V lost 6 bases and J lost 1, with 23 bases in between. Germline-derived CDR1 and CDR2 are SGHTS and YDEGEE. CDR3 length equals 17 residues. The CDR3 sequence: CASIKVADSWYSYEQYF. Here the CDR3 DNA reads TGTGCCAGCATCAAGGTAGCAGACAGTTGGTATTCCTACGAGCAGTACTTC.

The V gene is TRBV5-8, the J gene TRBJ2-1; the D gene is possibly TRBD2 (5 bases). V was pared by 4 bases and J by 2 bases, with 10 bases between. CDR1 and CDR2 from the germline V gene are SGHTS and YDEGEE. The CDR3 loop spans 14 amino acids. The CDR3 coding sequence is TGTGCCAGCAGCATCGAACTAGCCTACAATGAGCAGTTCTTC. This sequence encodes CASSIELAYNEQFF.

This chain connects TRBV5-1 to TRBJ2-4; 9 bases fit TRBD1. Germline V gene data show CDR1 as SGHRS and CDR2 as YFSETQ. The CDR3 sequence is 15 residues long. V was pared by 0 bases and J by 6 bases, with 4 bases of the junction left unmatched. Here the CDR3 reads CASSLEMGQGNIQYF. CDR3 DNA sequence: TGCGCCAGCAGCTTGGAAATGGGACAGGGAAACATTCAGTACTTC.

The V gene is TRBV4-1, the J gene TRBJ2-7, with D possibly TRBD2 on 6 matching bases. The V gene lost 2 bases and the J gene lost 4 bases, with 15 bases spanning the gap. The CDR3 is 15 residues long. Germline CDR1 reads MGHRA; CDR2 reads YSYEKL. The CDR3 nucleotides are TGCGCCAGCAGCCAACCCGCGGGACGAGTTTACGAGCAGTACTTC. Amino acid sequence: CASSQPAGRVYEQYF.

The V and J genes are TRBV28 and TRBJ2-7; possible D gene TRBD2, 6 bases. CDR3 size: 13 residues. Germline loops: CDR1 MDHEN, CDR2 SYDVKM. V was clipped by 8 bases and J by 3 bases, with 14 bases between them. In DNA form, the CDR3 reads TGTGCCAGCGGCGGGAACCTGAACTACGAGCAGTACTTC. This translates into CASGGNLNYEQYF.

V is TRBV5-6 and J is TRBJ2-5; a possible D gene is TRBD1 (6 bases). The CDR3 extends over 14 amino acids. CDR1 is SGHDT, CDR2 YYEEEE, per germline. The V end was cut by 3 bases, the J end by 3 bases, with 12 bases between. CDR3 residues: CASSSSGVEETQYF. The CDR3 DNA follows: TGTGCCAGCAGCTCTTCAGGGGTCGAAGAGACCCAGTACTTC.

The CDR3 here is CASSYTGLAGTEQYF. The CDR3 bases are TGTGCCAGCAGTTACACGGGACTAGCGGGAACCGAGCAGTACTTC. The chain carries TRBV6-5 and TRBJ2-7; 13 positions agree with TRBD2. The CDR3 runs to 15 residues. Germline V gives CDR1 MNHEY, CDR2 SVGAGI. The V segment lost 2 bases and the J segment 6 bases; nucleotides outside the gene matches: 4.

The sample holds one count of this clone. The CDR3 reads CASSYTGGESYLSGYTF. The CDR3 nucleotides are TGTGCCAGCAGTTATACAGGGGGCGAATCTTACCTAAGCGGCTACACCTTC. This chain links TRBV28 with TRBJ1-2; 9 bases are shared with TRBD1. The trim removed 4 bases at V and 8 bases at J, leaving 17 bases unmatched. CDR3 length: 17 residues. Germline lookup yields CDR1 MDHEN and CDR2 SYDVKM.

The chain uses TRBV30 and TRBJ1-1, with D tentatively TRBD1 (5 bases). V was clipped by 3 bases and J by 6 bases, with 14 bases between them. The CDR3 covers 13 residues. Germline lookup yields CDR1 GTSNPN and CDR2 SVGIG (reference sequence). CDR3 region: CAWSGSGWAEAFF. The CDR3 DNA follows: TGTGCCTGGAGCGGATCAGGGTGGGCTGAAGCTTTCTTT.

The chain employs TRBV2 and TRBJ1-4, with D hard to call. Germline lookup yields CDR1 SNHLY and CDR2 FYNNEI. V dropped 6 bases and J dropped 3 bases, with 11 bases sitting between them. CDR3 size: 14 residues. The CDR3 nucleotides read TGTGCCAGCAGCCGGAGAAGGGCTAATGAAAAACTGTTTTTT. It codes for CASSRRRANEKLFF.

The V call is TRBV4-1, the J call TRBJ1-2, with unresolved D. Per germline, CDR1 MGHRA and CDR2 YSYEKL. This CDR3 contains 16 residues. V was clipped by 0 bases and J by 0 bases, with 11 bases between them. CDR3 protein: CASSQEGQETNYGYTF. The DNA of the CDR3 is TGCGCCAGCAGCCAAGAGGGCCAGGAGACTAACTATGGCTACACCTTC.

The rearrangement uses TRBV15 and TRBJ1-3; D is ambiguous. Trimming stripped 3 bases from V and 0 bases from J, with 6 bases between. The CDR3 is 14 amino acids. Germline lookup yields CDR1 LNHNV and CDR2 YYDKDF (reference sequence). CDR3: CATSRGSSGNTIYF. The DNA for the CDR3 is TGTGCCACCAGCAGGGGCAGCTCTGGAAACACCATATATTTT.